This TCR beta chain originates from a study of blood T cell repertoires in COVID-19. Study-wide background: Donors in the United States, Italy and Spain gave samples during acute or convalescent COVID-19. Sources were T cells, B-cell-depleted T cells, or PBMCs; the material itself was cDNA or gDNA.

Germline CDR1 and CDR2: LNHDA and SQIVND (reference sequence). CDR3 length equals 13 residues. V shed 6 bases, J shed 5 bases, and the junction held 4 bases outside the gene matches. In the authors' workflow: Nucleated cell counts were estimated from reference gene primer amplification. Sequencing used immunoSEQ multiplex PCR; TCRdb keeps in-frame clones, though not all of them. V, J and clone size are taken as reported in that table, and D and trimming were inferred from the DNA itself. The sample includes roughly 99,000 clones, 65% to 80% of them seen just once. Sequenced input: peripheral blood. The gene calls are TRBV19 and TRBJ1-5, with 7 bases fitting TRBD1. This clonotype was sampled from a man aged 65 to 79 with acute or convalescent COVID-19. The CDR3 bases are TGTGCCAGTAGGACTCAGGGGGATCAGCCCCAGCATTTT. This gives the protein CASRTQGDQPQHF.